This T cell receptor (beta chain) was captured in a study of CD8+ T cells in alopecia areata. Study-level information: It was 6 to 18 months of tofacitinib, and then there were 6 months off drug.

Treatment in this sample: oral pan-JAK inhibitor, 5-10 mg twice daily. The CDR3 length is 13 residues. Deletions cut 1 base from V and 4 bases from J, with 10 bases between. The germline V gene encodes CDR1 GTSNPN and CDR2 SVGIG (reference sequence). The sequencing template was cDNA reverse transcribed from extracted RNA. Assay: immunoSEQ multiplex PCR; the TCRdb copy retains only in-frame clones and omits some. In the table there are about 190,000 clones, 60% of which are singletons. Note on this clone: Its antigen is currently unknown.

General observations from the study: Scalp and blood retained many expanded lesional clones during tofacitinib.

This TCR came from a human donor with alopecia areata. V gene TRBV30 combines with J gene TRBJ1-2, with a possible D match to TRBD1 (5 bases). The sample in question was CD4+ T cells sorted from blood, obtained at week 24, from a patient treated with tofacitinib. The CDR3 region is CAWSARRGYGYTF. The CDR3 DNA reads TGTGCCTGGAGTGCCAGGAGGGGCTATGGCTACACCTTC.